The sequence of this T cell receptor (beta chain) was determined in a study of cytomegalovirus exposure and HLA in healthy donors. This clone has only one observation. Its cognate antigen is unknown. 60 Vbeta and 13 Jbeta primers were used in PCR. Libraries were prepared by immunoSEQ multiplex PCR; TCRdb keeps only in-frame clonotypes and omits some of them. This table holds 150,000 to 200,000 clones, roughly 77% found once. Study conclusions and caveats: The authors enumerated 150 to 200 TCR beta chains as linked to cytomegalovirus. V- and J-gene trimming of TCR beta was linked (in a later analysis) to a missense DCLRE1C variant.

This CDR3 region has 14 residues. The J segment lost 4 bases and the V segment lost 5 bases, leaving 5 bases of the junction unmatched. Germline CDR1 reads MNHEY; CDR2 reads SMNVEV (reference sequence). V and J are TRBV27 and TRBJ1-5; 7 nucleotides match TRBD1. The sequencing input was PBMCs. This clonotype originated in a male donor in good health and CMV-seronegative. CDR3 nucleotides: TGTGCCAGCAGTCGACAGGGCCCAAATCAGCCCCAGCATTTT. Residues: CASSRQGPNQPQHF.